Listed below are T cell receptor beta chains from one sample, sequenced in a study of T cells in Graves' hyperthyroidism and ophthalmopathy. TCRdb itself ran the multiplex PCR reads through MiXCR, one entry per CDR3 protein. The sample includes about 520,000 distinct CDR3 sequences, around 22% of them seen just once. Sequencing was carried out using blood. Every receptor here comes from a woman under 40 with Graves' ophthalmopathy. Each CDR3 is given with its conserved first and last residue. The D gene is left open where the match is weak. A clone size is listed for some rows: how often the clone was seen (once, few, many), or a class if it is expanded.

TRBD2	TRBJ2-7	TRBV10-3	many	TGTGCCATCAGTGATCGTAGCGGGGGGAACGAGCAGTACTTC	CAISDRSGGNEQYF
TRBD1	TRBJ2-7	TRBV7-9	many	TGTGCCAGCAGCTCCCGGGACAGGGTCTACGAGCAGTACTTC	CASSSRDRVYEQYF
TRBD1	TRBJ2-7	TRBV2	-	TGTGCCAGCATGGTGACCGGGACAGGAGACTACGAGCAGTACTTC	CASMVTGTGDYEQYF
-	TRBJ2-5	TRBV7-9	many	TGTGCCAGCAGCTTATCTACTAAAGAGACCCAGTACTTC	CASSLSTKETQYF
-	TRBJ1-2	TRBV2	few	TGTGCCAGCAGGCTCTGGACGGGATCGGGCTACACCTTC	CASRLWTGSGYTF
-	TRBJ1-2	TRBV20-1	few	TGCAGTGCGCCGAGCTTCCAGGGTAACTATGGCTACACCTTC	CSAPSFQGNYGYTF
TRBD1	TRBJ2-6	TRBV6-5	many	TGTGCCAGCAGTCTCTTGGGACAGACGGTCTCTGGGGCCAACGTCCTGACTTTC	CASSLLGQTVSGANVLTF
-	TRBJ1-5	TRBV6-5	many	TGTGCCAGCAGTTACGGGGTTTGGAATCAGCCCCAGCATTTT	CASSYGVWNQPQHF
-	TRBJ1-5	TRBV4-1	-	TGCGCCAGCAGCCAAGTGGGTCCCACAGTACAGCCCCAGCATTTT	CASSQVGPTVQPQHF
-	TRBJ2-7	TRBV19	many	TGTGCCAGTAGTATAAACAGGATCTCCCCCTACGAGCAGTACTTC	CASSINRISPYEQYF
-	TRBJ2-4	TRBV6-2/TRBV6-3	few	TGTGCCAGCAGCCAGGACCCCCCTGGGACCAAAAACATTCAGTACTTC	CASSQDPPGTKNIQYF